This TCR beta chain was sequenced for a study of cytomegalovirus exposure and HLA in healthy donors. V lost 0 bases and J 4 bases, leaving 10 bases between the germline ends. Germline V lookup: CDR1 SGDLS, CDR2 YYNGEE. The CDR3 is 14 amino acids. The PCR was carried out with 60 Vbeta primers and 13 Jbeta primers. Using immunoSEQ multiplex PCR, the repertoire was profiled, and TCRdb retains in-frame clones only, with some absent. The data contain under 200,000 clones, roughly 84% of them singletons. The sequence came from a man in his thirties or forties in good health and CMV-seronegative. The chain uses TRBV9 and TRBJ1-1, with D unresolved. The sequencing input was PBMCs. In DNA form, the CDR3 reads TGTGCCAGCAGCGTAGGGCAGTCAAGCACTGAAGCTTTCTTT. Translation gives CASSVGQSSTEAFF.